These 14 T cell receptor beta chains were all obtained from the same sample, sequenced in a study of T cell repertoires in cytomegalovirus infection. These receptors are not linked to any known antigen. MiXCR was run by TCRdb on the reads, yielding one entry per CDR3 protein. The profile shows approximately 1,000,000 distinct CDR3 sequences, approximately 32% of them singletons. Sequencing used cultured CD8+ T cells from PBMCs, obtained from culture after CMV antigen stimulation. The receptors originated from a human donor in good health (CMV status not recorded). Some clones in this sample may be carry-over from other donors' samples.

At least ten counts were recorded for this clonotype. The CDR3 bases are TGTGCCAGCAGTGAAGCAGGTTGGGACCTCCGGCACGGCTCTGGGGCCAACGTCCTGACTTTC. Protein sequence: CASSEAGWDLRHGSGANVLTF. The rearrangement links TRBV6-1 to TRBJ2-6, with D perhaps given as TRBD1 or TRBD2 (5 bases each). The CDR3 is made up of 21 amino acids. Per the germline V gene, CDR1 is MNHNS and CDR2 is SASEGT. The V and J ends lost 0 bases and 0 bases respectively, with 21 bases between them.

This clonotype was seen a handful of times. This chain joins TRBV7-6 and TRBJ2-5, with 7 bases identical to TRBD2. The J segment lost 5 bases and the V segment lost 5 bases, leaving 5 bases of the junction unmatched. This CDR3 spans 13 amino acids. The V gene's germline CDR1 is SGHVS and CDR2 FNYEAQ. The CDR3: CASSREVRETQYF. DNA of the CDR3: TGTGCCAGCAGCCGGGAGGTCAGGGAGACCCAGTACTTC.

As concerns this clonotype: An end of the junction does not agree with germline; a read error may underlie this. The chain has TRBV4-2 and TRBJ2-7; D gene unclear. The CDR3 is 17 amino acids. Germline V gene data show CDR1 as LGHNA and CDR2 as YNFKEQ. This CDR3 is CASNQDPGPRKFYEQYF. The CDR3 nucleotides are TGTGCCAGCAACCAAGATCCCGGCCCCCGGAAATTCTACGAGCAGTACTTC.

This clonotype was recorded a few times. The chain is built from TRBV5-1 and TRBJ2-3, with TRBD1 matching 10 bases. CDR1 is SGHRS, CDR2 YFSETQ, per germline. Trimming at V came to 4 bases and at J to 0 bases, leaving 14 bases not matched to a gene. There are 19 residues in the CDR3. The CDR3 DNA reads TGCGCCAGCAGCCCGTTGGGACAGGGGATAACTTTAAGCACAGATACGCAGTATTTT. It yields the protein CASSPLGQGITLSTDTQYF.

V gene TRBV4-1 combines with J gene TRBJ2-5, with TRBD1 as a possible D gene (5 bases). Germline V gives CDR1 MGHRA, CDR2 YSYEKL. CDR3 length: 16 amino acids. Trimming left V 0 bases short and J 3 bases short, with 14 bases between. CDR3 protein: CASSQDPPPGKETQYF. The CDR3 DNA is TGCGCCAGCAGCCAAGATCCCCCGCCAGGGAAAGAGACCCAGTACTTC.

The V call is TRBV29-1, the J call TRBJ1-1, with 8 bases identical to TRBD1. This CDR3 spans 15 amino acids. The trim removed 6 bases at V and 0 bases at J, leaving 9 bases unmatched. The germline gives CDR1 SQVTM, CDR2 ANQGSEA. This chain's CDR3 is CSVEGQVYMNTEAFF. Here the CDR3 DNA reads TGCAGCGTAGAGGGACAGGTTTACATGAACACTGAAGCTTTCTTT.

The V and J genes are TRBV15 and TRBJ2-1; D remains unclear. The CDR3 covers 14 residues. Trimming stripped 1 base from V and 10 bases from J, with 14 bases between. Per germline, CDR1 LNHNV and CDR2 YYDKDF (reference sequence). The CDR3 coding sequence is TGTGCCACCAGCAGAGCTAGAGGTCATTGGGAGCAGTTCTTC. Translation gives CATSRARGHWEQFF.

V gene TRBV9 combines with J gene TRBJ1-5; no reliable D call. CDR1 is SGDLS, CDR2 YYNGEE, per germline. The germline V and J ends were trimmed by 4 bases and 5 bases, with 19 bases remaining between them. The CDR3 spans 16 residues. The CDR3 region is CASSPNDGPYYQPQHF. In nucleotides, the CDR3 is TGTGCCAGCAGCCCCAACGACGGGCCATATTATCAGCCCCAGCATTTT.

Concerning this clonotype: This may come from a read error, since a much larger clone is one base off. The V call is TRBV7-4, the J call TRBJ2-1; D possibly corresponds to TRBD1 (5 bases). Germline loops: CDR1 SGHVT, CDR2 SQSDAQ. The CDR3 is 16 amino acids. The CDR3 loop reads CVSSSPLTGPYNEQFF. CDR3 nucleotide sequence: TGTGTCAGCAGCTCCCCACTAACAGGACCTTACAATGAGCAGTTCTTC. Supplemented by reference TRBV7-4 and TRBJ2-1, the full variable domain reads GAGVSQSPRYKVAKRGRDVALRCDSISGHVTLYWYRQTLGQGSEVLTYSQSDAQRDKSGRPSGRFSAERPERSVSTLKIQRTEQGDSAVYLCVSSSPLTGPYNEQFFGPGTRLTVL.

This sequence joins TRBV15 and TRBJ1-1; D call uncertain. V was pared by 6 bases and J by 1 base, with 9 bases between. Per germline, CDR1 LNHNV and CDR2 YYDKDF (reference sequence). This CDR3 region has 13 residues. The CDR3 here is CATSDGRNTEAFF. The DNA for the CDR3 is TGTGCCACCAGTGATGGACGGAACACTGAAGCTTTCTTT. Combining the CDR3 with reference TRBV15 and TRBJ1-1 gives the whole variable domain DAMVIQNPRYQVTQFGKPVTLSCSQTLNHNVMYWYQQKSSQAPKLLFHYYDKDFNNEADTPDNFQSRRPNTSFCFLDIRSPGLGDTAMYLCATSDGRNTEAFFGQGTRLTVV.

For this clonotype: Compared with germline, one end of the junction differs, possibly owing to a read error. The CDR3 spells CASSPAIDSNRPQHF. CDR3 DNA: TGTGCCAGCAGCCCAGCCATTGATAGCAATCGGCCCCAGCATTTT. This sequence joins TRBV7-9 and TRBJ1-5; D remains unclear. The germline gives CDR1 SEHNR, CDR2 FQNEAQ (reference sequence). The CDR3 runs to 15 residues. The variable domain in full, completed from reference TRBV7-9 and TRBJ1-5, reads DTGVSQNPRHKITKRGQNVTFRCDPISEHNRLYWYRQTLGQGPEFLTYFQNEAQLEKSRLLSDRFSAERPKGSFSTLEIQRTEQGDSAMYLCASSPAIDSNRPQHFGDGTRLSIL.

The gene calls are TRBV24-1 and TRBJ1-2; D is unclear. The CDR3 covers 11 residues. Deletions cut 12 bases from V and 2 bases from J, with 9 bases between. From germline, CDR1 is KGHDR and CDR2 SFDVKD. CDR3 loop: CAVGENYGYTF. In DNA form, the CDR3 reads TGTGCCGTTGGCGAAAACTATGGCTACACCTTC.

CDR3 sequence: CASSLAGGGSYEQYV. The CDR3 bases are TGTGCCAGCAGCTTGGCTGGCGGGGGGTCCTACGAGCAGTACGTC. The chain carries TRBV7-9 and TRBJ2-7; TRBD2 matches 8 bases. Unmatched junction bases numbered 5, after V lost 3 bases and J lost 1 base. The CDR3 is made up of 15 amino acids. Germline lookup yields CDR1 SEHNR and CDR2 FQNEAQ (reference sequence).

This clonotype was detected only a few times. The chain combines TRBV6-2 or TRBV6-3 with TRBJ2-1; D is undetermined. The CDR3 covers 11 residues. The V gene's germline CDR1 is MNHEY and CDR2 SVGEGT. Trimming left V 6 bases short and J 9 bases short, with 9 bases between. The CDR3 loop reads CASRSAAEQFF. Written as DNA, the CDR3 is TGTGCCAGCAGGAGCGCTGCTGAGCAGTTCTTC.